This TCR beta chain was documented in a study of PD-L1 blockade in urothelial cancer. Background on the study: It was at 3 weeks (second dose) and 6 weeks after treatment start that blood was analyzed. T cells numbered a median of approximately 150,000 in the blood samples.

Findings and limits, study-wide: In blood at 3 weeks, tumor-associated clones expanded more among patients with durable benefit.

Comments on this clone: Its cognate antigen is unknown.

Some clones are missing from TCRdb's copy, which holds only in-frame ones; the method was immunoSEQ multiplex PCR. This sample has about 72,000 clones; around 88% occur once, and the top ten carry 14% to 15%. As for time point: pretreatment peripheral blood. There were between 1 and 8 samples from each patient, taken pretreatment and on-treatment. CDR3 length: 13 amino acids. Trimming removed 5 bases at V and 6 bases at J, with 11 bases between. Per the germline V gene, CDR1 is SGHTA and CDR2 is FQGNSA. The sequence was obtained from a man in his 60s with urothelial cancer. This material consisted of PBMCs, taken around atezolizumab (anti-PD-L1) treatment. J is TRBJ1-5 and V is TRBV7-2; no clear D. CDR3 nucleotide sequence: TGTGCCAGCAGCGGCGACAAGGCTCAGCCCCAGCATTTT. Protein: CASSGDKAQPQHF.